This T cell receptor beta chain was identified in a study of OX40 agonist ivuxolimab in advanced cancers. Points from the study as a whole: On average, a greater number of expanded clones characterised CD8+ T cells relative to CD4+. CD4+ and CD8+ blood T cells expanded clonally by week 6 at 0.1 to 3.0 mg/kg.

The CDR3 contains 17 residues. With V trimmed by 5 bases and J by 4 bases, 15 bases remained unmatched. Germline CDR1 is SGHAT and CDR2 is FQNNGV. The repertoire was sequenced with immunoSEQ multiplex PCR; TCRdb's copy has only in-frame clones and lacks some. This sample has approximately 120,000 clones, with roughly 90% found just once. Of note for this clone: Its antigen is unknown.

Blood draws occurred at baseline, cycle 4 day 1, and cycle 7 day 1. This specimen consisted of CD4+ or CD8+ T cells sorted from blood, obtained in a trial of the OX40 agonist ivuxolimab. This TCR came from an adult with an advanced solid tumor such as melanoma, head and neck, liver or kidney cancer. The rearrangement joins TRBV11-2 to TRBJ1-2; 8 nucleotides align to TRBD1. In DNA, the CDR3 is TGTGCCAGCAGCGACCGCCGCCGACAGGGGCATCTCTATGGCTACACCTTC. This gives the protein CASSDRRRQGHLYGYTF.